This is a list of T cell receptor beta chains from one sample in a study of T cell repertoires in cytomegalovirus infection. Each CDR3 protein is one row after TCRdb ran MiXCR on the reads. The sample lists roughly 170,000 distinct CDR3 sequences, less than 25% occurring once. Their recognized antigens are unknown. This sample comprised CD8+ T cells from cultured PBMCs, obtained from culture after CMV antigen stimulation. The receptors originated from a human donor in good health (CMV status not recorded). Some clones in this sample may be carry-over from other donors' samples. CDR3s leave out the opening cysteine and the closing phenylalanine or tryptophan. Part of the rows lack a size; the others show once, few, many or a class for expanded clones.

abundance	v_gene	j_gene	CDR3aa
few	TRBV7-2	TRBJ2-7	ASSFIAGGSYEQY
NA	TRBV2	TRBJ1-5	AGGRDQPQH
NA	TRBV6-2/TRBV6-3	TRBJ2-7	ASRDRGPYEQY
NA	TRBV7-6	TRBJ1-3	ASFSSGYPFSGNTIY
NA	TRBV7-2	TRBJ2-5	ASSLGGEATQY
NA	TRBV7-8	TRBJ2-1	ASSPSGAGVNEQF
NA	TRBV7-2	TRBJ2-3	ASSPVSISGGPRDTQY
many	TRBV5-6	TRBJ2-3	ASSSGQGGDTQY
many	TRBV12-3/TRBV12-4	TRBJ1-2	ASSSGTAMDLNGYT
few	TRBV7-2	TRBJ1-4	ASSLPTNEKLF
few	TRBV6-5	TRBJ1-3	ASSDDSSGNTIY
NA	TRBV6-5	TRBJ1-2	ASSQGQALGYT
few	TRBV7-8	TRBJ1-2	ASSPGTGGDGYT
few	TRBV5-4	TRBJ2-5	ASSSSQTGNQETQY
few	TRBV4-3	TRBJ2-7	ASSQTTSGGGEQY
NA	TRBV4-2	TRBJ2-1	ASSQESLAGRNEQF
NA	TRBV12-3/TRBV12-4	TRBJ1-1	ATGDGGMNTEAF
NA	TRBV6-5	TRBJ1-3	ASSYVYPLDRSSGNTIY
once	TRBV7-9	TRBJ1-1	ASSGGWELQNTEAF
NA	TRBV6-8	TRBJ1-2	ATWTGIYGYT
NA	TRBV7-2	TRBJ2-7	ASRIGGGQEAYYEQY
once	TRBV6-2/TRBV6-3	TRBJ1-5	ASSHGGGGDQPQH
few	TRBV6-1	TRBJ1-1	ASGPQVNTEAF
NA	TRBV4-1	TRBJ1-5	ASSPFGSNQPQH
NA	TRBV7-9	TRBJ2-1	ASRHTAIPQYNEQF
few	TRBV6-1	TRBJ1-5	ASSEESDSNQPQH
NA	TRBV9	TRBJ2-1	ASSVEGSSGASSYNEQF
NA	TRBV7-2	TRBJ2-3	ASSTGVSSTDTQY
few	TRBV19	TRBJ2-3	ASSIGRDFQPPATQY
few	TRBV12-3/TRBV12-4	TRBJ1-5	ASKQGNNNQPQH
few	TRBV7-2	TRBJ1-6	ASSFSRSSYNSPLH
few	TRBV13	TRBJ1-1	ASSFFGASNTEAF
few	TRBV7-2	TRBJ1-2	ASSLNLPRQGEDYGYT
once	TRBV6-6	TRBJ1-2	ASSPGTGERKNYGYT
few	TRBV6-2/TRBV6-3	TRBJ2-4	ASSSTGGENIQY
few	TRBV7-2	TRBJ2-4	ASKVNLLAKNIQY
NA	TRBV11-2	TRBJ2-7	ASSLSSQMGTYEQY
few	TRBV7-8	TRBJ1-2	ASSLRGQGVGYT
NA	TRBV12-3/TRBV12-4	TRBJ2-1	ASSPITLYNEQF
few	TRBV6-6	TRBJ2-2	AMGLAGIGGTGELF
NA	TRBV29-1	TRBJ2-1	SVEGLAGLTSSYNEQF
NA	TRBV12-3/TRBV12-4	TRBJ2-1	ASTLYVGTNEQF
few	TRBV4-2	TRBJ1-5	ASSEDRGINQPQH
few	TRBV5-4	TRBJ1-2	ASTRTGSYGYT
NA	TRBV6-2/TRBV6-3	TRBJ1-2	ASSNDGTSNYGYT
few	TRBV7-8	TRBJ2-7	ASSLGRAAYEQY
NA	TRBV2	TRBJ1-5	ASTAWHEYSNQPQH
many	TRBV6-6	TRBJ1-5	ASQGSNQPQH
few	TRBV7-2	TRBJ1-2	ASSLNGGANYGYT
NA	TRBV7-2	TRBJ2-7	ASSHYGGTYEQY
many	TRBV6-1	TRBJ1-2	ASSEWGRANYGYT
NA	TRBV6-1	TRBJ2-7	ASSGTGRTYEQY
NA	TRBV7-2	TRBJ2-3	ASSFGLAVTNTDTQY
NA	TRBV7-2	TRBJ2-1	ASSLESLGGAYNEQF
NA	TRBV14	TRBJ1-2	ASSPSGGYRGYT
NA	TRBV19	TRBJ1-5	ASLGEGRQPQH
NA	TRBV4-1	TRBJ2-5	ASSQDPHGGRETQY